This TCR beta chain was found in a study of technical replicates of blood from a handful of donors. Sequencing used immunoSEQ multiplex PCR; TCRdb keeps in-frame clones, though not all of them. Of about 80,000 clones listed, approximately 94% are singletons. V shed 4 bases and J 4 bases; nucleotides not matched to a gene: 8. This CDR3 has 15 amino acids. Germline assignment: CDR1 MDHEN and CDR2 SYDVKM. This chain links TRBV28 with TRBJ2-7; 9 nucleotides agree with TRBD1. The TCR comes from a human donor in good health. Sequenced: T cells isolated from PBMCs. This CDR3 is CASSSPGTGIYEQYF. CDR3 nucleotides: TGTGCCAGCAGTTCACCCGGGACAGGGATTTACGAGCAGTACTTC.